Listed here are 15 T cell receptor beta chains from one sample, sequenced in a study of Tregs in tolerant kidney transplant recipients. The method was immunoSEQ multiplex PCR; TCRdb's version includes in-frame clones alone and lacks a portion of them. The sample lists tens of thousands of clones, over 75% seen once, with roughly 1.6% in the top ten. The nonmyeloablative bone marrow transplants came from related graft donors, with transient mixed chimerism. The specimen comprised CD4+ T cells from blood (PBMCs), sampled 24 months after the transplant. The receptors were gathered from a human patient who received a combined kidney and bone marrow transplant. These T cells may partly come from the graft donor.

V usage is TRBV5-4 and J usage is TRBJ2-2, with D maybe TRBD2 (7 bases). The CDR3 contains 15 residues. V lost 1 base, J lost 6 bases, and 13 bases lay in between. The V gene's germline CDR1 is SGHNT and CDR2 YYREEE (reference sequence). CDR3 loop: CASSLWGGRPGELFF. In nucleotides, the CDR3 is TGTGCCAGCAGCTTGTGGGGGGGGCGTCCCGGGGAGCTGTTTTTT.

In this sample, this clone turned up many times. The chain employs TRBV7-2 and TRBJ2-1; 9 nucleotides match TRBD2. This CDR3 has 17 amino acids. With 5 bases clipped from V and 4 bases from J, the junction kept 12 bases outside the gene matches. The V gene's germline CDR1 is SGHTA and CDR2 FQGNSA. CDR3 loop: CASSPDSGSSGYNEQFF. The DNA of the CDR3 is TGTGCCAGCAGCCCCGATAGCGGGAGCTCCGGGTACAATGAGCAGTTCTTC.

The gene calls are TRBV7-8 and TRBJ2-1; 7 bases line up with TRBD2. V lost 5 bases and J lost 0; bases outside the gene matches: 4. The CDR3 consists of 15 residues. Germline V CDR1 and CDR2: SGHVS, FQNEAQ. The CDR3 here is CASSRGGPSYNEQFF. The DNA for the CDR3 is TGTGCCAGCAGCCGCGGGGGTCCCTCCTACAATGAGCAGTTCTTC.

The V and J genes are TRBV6-1 and TRBJ2-6, with 7 bases lining up with TRBD1. The CDR3 consists of 16 residues. V was clipped by 4 bases and J by 4 bases; unmatched bases: 7. CDR1 and CDR2 from the germline V gene are MNHNS and SASEGT. The CDR3 protein is CASSAFDRAGANVLTF. The CDR3 DNA is TGTGCCAGCAGTGCCTTTGACAGGGCAGGGGCCAACGTCCTGACTTTC.

This chain joins TRBV29-1 and TRBJ2-2; no reliable D call. V lost 4 bases to trimming and J lost 0 bases, with 9 bases between them. Germline V CDR1 and CDR2: SQVTM, ANQGSEA. The CDR3 is 14 amino acids. CDR3 sequence (DNA): TGCAGCGTTGTCAGTAACGCGAACACCGGGGAGCTGTTTTTT. Amino acids: CSVVSNANTGELFF.

The DNA for the CDR3 is TGTGCCAGCAGCTTCCCAGCGGGAGGTGGGTACGAGCAGTACTTC. Protein sequence: CASSFPAGGGYEQYF. The V call is TRBV5-5, the J call TRBJ2-7; TRBD2 matches at 9 bases. This CDR3 contains 15 residues. The V segment lost 2 bases and the J segment 4 bases; nucleotides outside the gene matches: 7. Germline CDR1 is SGHKS and CDR2 is YYEKEE (reference sequence). Supplemented by reference TRBV5-5 and TRBJ2-7, the full variable domain reads DAGVTQSPTHLIKTRGQQVTLRCSPISGHKSVSWYQQVLGQGPQFIFQYYEKEERGRGNFPDRFSARQFPNYSSELNVNALLLGDSALYLCASSFPAGGGYEQYFGPGTRLTVT.

The rearrangement uses TRBV2 and TRBJ1-1, with D possibly being TRBD1 (6 bases). Trimming took off 9 bases at V and 2 bases at J, with 16 bases between the two ends. This CDR3 has 14 residues. CDR1 is SNHLY, CDR2 FYNNEI, per germline. CDR3 loop: CASRRGDKNTEAFF. In DNA, the CDR3 is TGTGCCAGTAGAAGAGGGGACAAAAACACTGAAGCTTTCTTT.

The chain links TRBV5-1 to TRBJ2-7; TRBD2 aligns across 13 bases. V lost 4 bases, J lost 0 bases, and 4 bases stayed unmatched. The CDR3 has 16 amino acids. CDR1 is SGHRS, CDR2 YFSETQ, per germline. The CDR3 bases are TGCGCCAGCAGCCTCCGGACTAGCGGGAGCTCCTACGAGCAGTACTTC. This codes for CASSLRTSGSSYEQYF.

V and J are TRBV7-2 and TRBJ2-7, with 7 nucleotides matching TRBD1. With V trimmed by 0 bases and J by 11 bases, 7 bases remained unmatched. The CDR3 consists of 13 residues. Germline V gene data show CDR1 as SGHTA and CDR2 as FQGNSA. CDR3 DNA sequence: TGTGCCAGCAGCTTAGCCACCGACAGGGCTAAGTACTTC. Translation gives CASSLATDRAKYF.

The rearrangement links TRBV11-2 to TRBJ2-7; 9 bases match TRBD1. Germline V gene lookup returns CDR1 SGHAT and CDR2 FQNNGV. After removal of 2 bases from V and 2 bases from J, the junction contained 4 bases not matched to a gene. This CDR3 is built from 15 residues. CDR3 protein: CASSLLQGAPYEQYF. Here the CDR3 DNA reads TGTGCCAGCAGCTTACTACAGGGGGCACCCTACGAGCAGTACTTC.

This clone is a singleton in its sample. As DNA, the CDR3 is TGTGCCAGCAGCTTGCTCTATAGCCGAGAGACCCAGTACTTC. It translates to CASSLLYSRETQYF. This sequence joins TRBV7-9 and TRBJ2-5, with no clear D. Germline V gene lookup returns CDR1 SEHNR and CDR2 FQNEAQ (reference sequence). The CDR3 is 14 residues long. V lost 3 bases, J lost 4 bases, and 12 bases lay in between.

The chain employs TRBV20-1 and TRBJ2-5, with D possibly TRBD2 on 5 matching bases. CDR3 length: 10 residues. The V end lost 7 bases, the J end lost 5 bases, and 8 bases lay between the germline ends. Germline V gene sequence: CDR1 DFQATT, CDR2 SNEGSKA (reference sequence). CDR3 bases: TGCAGTGTAGCGATGGAGACCCAGTACTTC. This codes for CSVAMETQYF.

The chain couples TRBV19 to TRBJ1-5; maybe TRBD1 (6 bases). The CDR3 is 12 amino acids. Trimming removed 4 bases from V and 11 bases from J, with 12 bases in between. Per germline, CDR1 LNHDA and CDR2 SQIVND (reference sequence). The DNA for the CDR3 is TGTGCCAGTAGTAATCCAGGGGCGACCCAGCATTTT. Its translation is CASSNPGATQHF. Complete variable domain (other parts from reference TRBV19 and TRBJ1-5): DGGITQSPKYLFRKEGQNVTLSCEQNLNHDAMYWYRQDPGQGLRLIYYSQIVNDFQKGDIAEGYSVSREKKESFPLTVTSAQKNPTAFYLCASSNPGATQHFGDGTRLSIL.

V is TRBV21-1 and J is TRBJ2-7; the DNA was not compared with TRBD2, the D call given in the table. TRBV21-1 is a documented pseudogene. The CDR3 runs 15 residues. CDR3 protein: CASSKSSGGYYEQYF. The DNA for the CDR3 is TGTGCCAGCAGCAAGTCTAGCGGGGGGTACTACGAGCAGTACTTC.

The genes are TRBV6-1 and TRBJ1-4; D remains unclear. Germline loops: CDR1 MNHNS, CDR2 SASEGT. The CDR3 is 14 residues long. Deletions cut 1 base from V and 7 bases from J, with 10 bases between. CDR3: CASSEGRAREKLFF. CDR3 sequence (DNA): TGTGCCAGCAGTGAAGGGAGGGCGCGTGAAAAACTGTTTTTT.